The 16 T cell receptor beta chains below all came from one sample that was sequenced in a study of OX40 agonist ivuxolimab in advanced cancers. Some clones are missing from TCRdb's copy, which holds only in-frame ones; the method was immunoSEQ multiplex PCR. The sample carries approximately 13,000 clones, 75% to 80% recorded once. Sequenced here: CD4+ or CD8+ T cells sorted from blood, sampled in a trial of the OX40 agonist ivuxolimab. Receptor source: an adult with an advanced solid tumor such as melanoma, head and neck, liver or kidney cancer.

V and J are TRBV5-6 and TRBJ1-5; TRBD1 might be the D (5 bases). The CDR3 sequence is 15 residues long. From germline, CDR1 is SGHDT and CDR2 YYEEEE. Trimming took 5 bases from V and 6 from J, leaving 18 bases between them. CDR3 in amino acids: CASSITGGVGQPQHF. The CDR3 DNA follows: TGTGCCAGCAGTATAACTGGGGGAGTGGGTCAGCCCCAGCATTTT.

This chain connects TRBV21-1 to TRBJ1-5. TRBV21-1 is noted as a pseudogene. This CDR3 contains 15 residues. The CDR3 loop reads CASTGGAMSNQPQHF. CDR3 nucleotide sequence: TGTGCCAGCACCGGGGGGGCAATGAGCAATCAGCCCCAGCATTTT.

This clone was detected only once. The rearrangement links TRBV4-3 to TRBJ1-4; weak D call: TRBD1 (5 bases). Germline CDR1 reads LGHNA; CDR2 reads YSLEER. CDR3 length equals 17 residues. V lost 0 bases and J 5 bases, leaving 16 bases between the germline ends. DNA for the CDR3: TGCGCCAGCAGCCAAGAACCCCCCGGGGGAGAAAATGAAAAACTGTTTTTT. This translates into CASSQEPPGGENEKLFF.

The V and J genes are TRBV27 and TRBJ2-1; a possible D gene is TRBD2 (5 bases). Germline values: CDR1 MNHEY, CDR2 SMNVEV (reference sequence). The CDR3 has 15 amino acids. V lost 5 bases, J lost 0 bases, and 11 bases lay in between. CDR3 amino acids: CASSHRAGSYNEQFF. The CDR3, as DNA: TGTGCCAGCAGTCATCGCGCGGGCTCCTACAATGAGCAGTTCTTC.

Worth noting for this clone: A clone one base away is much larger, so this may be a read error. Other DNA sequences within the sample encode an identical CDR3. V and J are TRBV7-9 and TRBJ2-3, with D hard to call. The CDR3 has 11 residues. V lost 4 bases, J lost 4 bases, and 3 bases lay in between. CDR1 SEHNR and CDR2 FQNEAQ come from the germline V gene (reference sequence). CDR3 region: CASSSSDTQYF. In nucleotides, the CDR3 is TGTGCCAGCAGCTCCTCAGATACGCAGTATTTT. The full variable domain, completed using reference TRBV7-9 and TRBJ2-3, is DTGVSQNPRHKITKRGQNVTFRCDPISEHNRLYWYRQTLGQGPEFLTYFQNEAQLEKSRLLSDRFSAERPKGSFSTLEIQRTEQGDSAMYLCASSSSDTQYFGPGTRLTVL.

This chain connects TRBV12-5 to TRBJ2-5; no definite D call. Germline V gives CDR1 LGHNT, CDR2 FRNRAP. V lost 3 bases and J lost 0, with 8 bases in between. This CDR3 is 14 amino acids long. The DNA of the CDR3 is TGTGCTAGTGGTTTCGACCGGTACCAAGAGACCCAGTACTTC. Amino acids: CASGFDRYQETQYF.

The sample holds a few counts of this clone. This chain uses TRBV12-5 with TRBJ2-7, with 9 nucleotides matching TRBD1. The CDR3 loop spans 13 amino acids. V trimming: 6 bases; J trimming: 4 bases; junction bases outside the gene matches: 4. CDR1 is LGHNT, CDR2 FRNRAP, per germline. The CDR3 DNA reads TGTGCTAGTGGCCCGGGACAGGGATACGAGCAGTACTTC. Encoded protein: CASGPGQGYEQYF. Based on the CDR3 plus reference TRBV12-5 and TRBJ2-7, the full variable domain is DARVTQTPRHKVTEMGQEVTMRCQPILGHNTVFWYRQTMMQGLELLAYFRNRAPLDDSGMPKDRFSAEMPDATLATLKIQPSEPRDSAVYFCASGPGQGYEQYFGPGTRLTVT.

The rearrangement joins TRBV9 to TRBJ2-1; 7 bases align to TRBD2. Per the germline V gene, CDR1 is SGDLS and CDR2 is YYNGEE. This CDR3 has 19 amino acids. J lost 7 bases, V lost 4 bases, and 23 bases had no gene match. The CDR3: CASSPSGRGSPSGGNEQFF. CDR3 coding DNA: TGTGCCAGCAGCCCCTCTGGGCGGGGGTCCCCCTCCGGGGGGAATGAGCAGTTCTTC.

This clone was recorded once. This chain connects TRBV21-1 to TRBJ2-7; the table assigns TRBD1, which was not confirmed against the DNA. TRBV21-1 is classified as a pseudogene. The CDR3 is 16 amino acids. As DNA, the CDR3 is TGTGCCAGCAGCAATCTCTTTGGGGACAGGTCCTACGAGCAGTACTTC. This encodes CASSNLFGDRSYEQYF.

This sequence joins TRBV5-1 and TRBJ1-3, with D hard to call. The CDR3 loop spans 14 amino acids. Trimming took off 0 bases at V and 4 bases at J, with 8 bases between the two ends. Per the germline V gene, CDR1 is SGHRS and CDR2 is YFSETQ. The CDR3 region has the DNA TGCGCCAGCAGCTTGGACGAGTCCGGAAACACCATATATTTT. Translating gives CASSLDESGNTIYF.

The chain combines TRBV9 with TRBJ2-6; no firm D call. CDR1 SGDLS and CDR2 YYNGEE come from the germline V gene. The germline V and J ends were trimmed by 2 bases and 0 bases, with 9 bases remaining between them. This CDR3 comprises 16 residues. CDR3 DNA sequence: TGTGCCAGCAGCGTGGGTTCGGGCTCTGGGGCCAACGTCCTGACTTTC. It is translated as CASSVGSGSGANVLTF.

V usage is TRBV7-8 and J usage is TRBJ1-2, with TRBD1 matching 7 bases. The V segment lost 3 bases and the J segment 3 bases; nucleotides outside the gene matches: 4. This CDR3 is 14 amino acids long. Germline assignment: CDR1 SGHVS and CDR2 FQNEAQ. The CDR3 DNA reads TGTGCCAGCAGCTTGTCCGGGACAGACTATGGCTACACCTTC. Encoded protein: CASSLSGTDYGYTF.

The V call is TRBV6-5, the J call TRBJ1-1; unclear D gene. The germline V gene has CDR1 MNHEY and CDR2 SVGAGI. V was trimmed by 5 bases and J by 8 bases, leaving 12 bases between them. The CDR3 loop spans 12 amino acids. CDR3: CASSTTGEEAFF. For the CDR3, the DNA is TGTGCCAGCAGTACCACTGGGGAGGAAGCTTTCTTT.

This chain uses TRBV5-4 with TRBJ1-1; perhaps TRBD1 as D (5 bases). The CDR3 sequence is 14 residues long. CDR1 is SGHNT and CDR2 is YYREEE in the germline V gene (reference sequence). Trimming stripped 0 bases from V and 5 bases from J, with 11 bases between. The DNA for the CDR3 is TGTGCCAGCAGCTTGGCAGGGAGTTGGACTGAAGCTTTCTTT. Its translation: CASSLAGSWTEAFF.

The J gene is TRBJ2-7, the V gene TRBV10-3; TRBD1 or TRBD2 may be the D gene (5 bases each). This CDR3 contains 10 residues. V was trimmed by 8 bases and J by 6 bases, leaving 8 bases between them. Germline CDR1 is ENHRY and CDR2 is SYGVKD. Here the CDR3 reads CAIAGAEQYF. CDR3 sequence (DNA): TGTGCCATCGCCGGGGCCGAGCAGTACTTC.

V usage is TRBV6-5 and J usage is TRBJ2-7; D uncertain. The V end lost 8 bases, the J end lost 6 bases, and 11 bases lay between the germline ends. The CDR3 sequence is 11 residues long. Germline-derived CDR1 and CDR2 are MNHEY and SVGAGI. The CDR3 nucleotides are TGTGCCAGCGCCTTCTTAGGCGAGCAGTACTTC. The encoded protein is CASAFLGEQYF.